The 24 T cell receptor beta chains below were found in one sample sequenced in a study of cytomegalovirus exposure and HLA in healthy donors. The PCR used 60 Vbeta and 13 Jbeta primers. Profiling relied on immunoSEQ multiplex PCR, and the TCRdb table lists in-frame clones only, not all of them. The sample has around 110,000 clones; less than 80% are singletons. Sequenced input: PBMCs. The source is a man aged 55 to 69 in good health and CMV-seronegative.

The CDR3 DNA is TGTGCCTGGAGATCGGGACAGTCGTACACTGAAGCTTTCTTT. Translated, it gives CAWRSGQSYTEAFF. This rearrangement joins TRBV30 to TRBJ1-1, with TRBD1 matching over 7 bases. From germline, CDR1 is GTSNPN and CDR2 SVGIG (reference sequence). Trimming cost V 3 bases and J 3 bases; bases outside gene matches: 7. The CDR3 is 14 amino acids.

The V and J genes are TRBV7-9 and TRBJ2-1; tentative D call: TRBD1 (6 bases). Germline V gene data show CDR1 as SEHNR and CDR2 as FQNEAQ (reference sequence). With 8 bases removed from V and 5 bases from J, the gap between germline ends came to 19 bases. The CDR3 totals 15 residues. The CDR3 DNA follows: TGTGCCAGCGTAACCGGGGCAGGGGTGGACAATGAGCAGTTCTTC. Its protein is CASVTGAGVDNEQFF.

The V and J genes are TRBV6-5 and TRBJ2-6, with 8 bases lining up with TRBD1. The germline CDR1 and CDR2 sequences are MNHEY and SVGAGI. This CDR3 is built from 15 residues. The ends lost 5 bases at V and 0 bases at J; junction bases unmatched: 0. The CDR3 nucleotides are TGTGCCAGCAGTACAGGGGGCTCTGGGGCCAACGTCCTGACTTTC. Its translation: CASSTGGSGANVLTF.

The chain combines TRBV7-3 with TRBJ1-1; unclear D gene. Germline V CDR1 and CDR2: SGHTA, FQGTGA. Trimming took off 5 bases at V and 6 bases at J, with 13 bases between the two ends. The CDR3 covers 13 residues. The chain's CDR3 is CASSPRREAEAFF. The CDR3 DNA reads TGTGCCAGCAGCCCACGGAGGGAAGCTGAAGCTTTCTTT.

The V and J genes are TRBV6-1 and TRBJ2-1; possibly TRBD2 for D (7 bases). Germline V CDR1 and CDR2: MNHNS, SASEGT. The V gene lost 6 bases and the J gene lost 7 bases, with 10 bases spanning the gap. The CDR3 has 12 residues. The CDR3 protein is CASRGGANEQFF. In nucleotides, the CDR3 is TGTGCCAGCAGGGGGGGGGCTAATGAGCAGTTCTTC.

The CDR3 bases are TGTGCCTGGAGTACAGGTTTTGGTGAAAAACTGTTTTTT. It yields the protein CAWSTGFGEKLFF. This chain joins TRBV30 and TRBJ1-4; tentative D call: TRBD1 (5 bases). The CDR3 runs 13 residues. Between the trimmed V and J ends, which lost 2 bases and 7 bases, there was a span of 11 bases. Germline CDR1 GTSNPN, CDR2 SVGIG (reference sequence).

This clone was detected only once. The genes are TRBV27 and TRBJ1-2, with D possibly matching TRBD1 (6 bases). Trimming left V 0 bases short and J 13 bases short, with 15 bases between. The CDR3 loop spans 13 amino acids. CDR1 is MNHEY and CDR2 is SMNVEV in the germline V gene (reference sequence). The CDR3 protein is CASSLSTGSSPTF. The CDR3 DNA sequence: TGTGCCAGCAGTTTATCCACAGGGTCATCCCCCACCTTC.

The V and J genes are TRBV7-6 and TRBJ2-7; 8 bases line up with TRBD1. CDR1 is SGHVS, CDR2 FNYEAQ, per germline. After removal of 0 bases from V and 2 bases from J, the junction contained 3 bases not matched to a gene. The length of the CDR3 is 15 residues. CDR3 loop: CASSLAGQGAYEQYV. The CDR3 nucleotides are TGTGCCAGCAGCTTAGCTGGACAGGGAGCCTACGAGCAGTACGTC.

The J gene is TRBJ2-5, the V gene TRBV9; 13 bases are shared with TRBD2. Germline assignment: CDR1 SGDLS and CDR2 YYNGEE. This CDR3 has 14 amino acids. The V gene end was trimmed by 7 bases and the J gene end by 4 bases; junction bases not matched to a gene: 4. CDR3 protein: CASGRTSGGETQYF. The CDR3 region has the DNA TGTGCCAGCGGGCGGACTAGCGGGGGAGAGACCCAGTACTTC.

This chain joins TRBV9 and TRBJ2-7; TRBD2 matches 7 bases. Germline V gene sequence: CDR1 SGDLS, CDR2 YYNGEE. CDR3 size: 14 residues. J gave up 5 bases and V 1 base, and 6 bases lay outside the gene matches. CDR3 in amino acids: CASSVLAESDEQYF. CDR3 sequence (DNA): TGTGCCAGCAGCGTACTAGCGGAGTCGGACGAGCAGTACTTC.

The rearrangement links TRBV28 to TRBJ2-3; 12 nucleotides align to TRBD2. CDR1 MDHEN and CDR2 SYDVKM come from the germline V gene. V was clipped by 3 bases and J by 2 bases; unmatched bases: 6. This CDR3 has 17 amino acids. This CDR3 is CASSFATSGSYTDTQYF. The CDR3, as DNA: TGTGCCAGCAGTTTCGCGACTAGCGGGAGCTACACAGATACGCAGTATTTT.

V and J are TRBV5-5 and TRBJ2-7; D may be TRBD1 (6 bases). In germline, CDR1 is SGHKS, CDR2 YYEKEE (reference sequence). The CDR3 consists of 14 residues. The V gene lost 2 bases and the J gene lost 5 bases, with 14 bases spanning the gap. The chain's CDR3 is CASSFRQDFNEQYF. CDR3 DNA sequence: TGTGCCAGCAGCTTTCGACAGGATTTCAACGAGCAGTACTTC.

This chain links TRBV15 with TRBJ1-2, with 8 bases aligning to TRBD1. V gave up 2 bases and J gave up 7 bases; unmatched junction bases: 9. Looked up from germline, CDR1 is LNHNV and CDR2 is YYDKDF (reference sequence). The length of the CDR3 is 15 residues. Written as DNA, the CDR3 is TGTGCCACCAGCAGACCGGGACAGGAAGTATTTGGCTACACCTTC. Encoded protein: CATSRPGQEVFGYTF.

This chain uses TRBV11-3 with TRBJ2-3; 10 bases map to TRBD2. This CDR3 region has 17 residues. The ends lost 5 bases at V and 3 bases at J; junction bases unmatched: 11. The V gene's germline CDR1 is SGHNT and CDR2 YENEEA. As DNA, the CDR3 is TGTGCCAGCAGCCTATCGTCCTCTAGCGGGGGTACAGATACGCAGTATTTT. Its protein product is CASSLSSSSGGTDTQYF.

This clone was counted once. The rearrangement joins TRBV4-3 to TRBJ2-3; 9 positions agree with TRBD2. V lost 0 bases and J lost 1; bases outside the gene matches: 11. Germline CDR1 LGHNA, CDR2 YSLEER. The CDR3 has 19 residues. CDR3 sequence: CASSQDSWGGGAGTDTQYF. As DNA, the CDR3 is TGCGCCAGCAGCCAAGATTCGTGGGGCGGGGGGGCCGGCACAGATACGCAGTATTTT.

The V and J genes are TRBV2 and TRBJ1-3; no reliable D call. The CDR3 has 14 amino acids. V was pared by 4 bases and J by 0 bases, with 7 bases between. Per the germline V gene, CDR1 is SNHLY and CDR2 is FYNNEI. In DNA, the CDR3 is TGTGCCAGCAGTGTACACAGCTCTGGAAACACCATATATTTT. Translating gives CASSVHSSGNTIYF. Together with reference TRBV2 and TRBJ1-3, the CDR3 gives the full variable domain: EPEVTQTPSHQVTQMGQEVILRCVPISNHLYFYWYRQILGQKVEFLVSFYNNEISEKSEIFDDQFSVERPDGSNFTLKIRSTKLEDSAMYFCASSVHSSGNTIYFGEGSWLTVV.

This chain connects TRBV9 to TRBJ2-2; TRBD1 aligns across 7 bases. J was trimmed by 3 bases and V by 1 base; bases with no gene match: 3. Per the germline V gene, CDR1 is SGDLS and CDR2 is YYNGEE. This CDR3 spans 15 amino acids. The CDR3 region is CASSVTGVDTGELFF. The CDR3 region has the DNA TGTGCCAGCAGCGTAACAGGGGTGGACACCGGGGAGCTGTTTTTT. Full variable domain (rest looked up from reference TRBV9 and TRBJ2-2): DSGVTQTPKHLITATGQRVTLRCSPRSGDLSVYWYQQSLDQGLQFLIQYYNGEERAKGNILERFSAQQFPDLHSELNLSSLELGDSALYFCASSVTGVDTGELFFGEGSRLTVL.

The rearrangement links TRBV7-9 to TRBJ1-1, with 8 bases aligning to TRBD1. The germline CDR1 and CDR2 sequences are SEHNR and FQNEAQ (reference sequence). V gave up 5 bases and J gave up 3 bases; unmatched junction bases: 2. The CDR3 has 13 residues. CDR3 loop: CASSTQGDTEAFF. DNA for the CDR3: TGTGCCAGCAGCACACAGGGGGACACTGAAGCTTTCTTT.

The rearrangement links TRBV19 to TRBJ1-1, with 9 nucleotides matching TRBD1. Trimming at V came to 4 bases and at J to 3 bases, leaving 6 bases not matched to a gene. The germline CDR1 and CDR2 sequences are LNHDA and SQIVND (reference sequence). The CDR3 spans 15 residues. CDR3 residues: CASSTSDRGDTEAFF. CDR3 DNA: TGTGCCAGTAGTACCTCGGACAGGGGAGACACTGAAGCTTTCTTT.

The chain has TRBV5-1 and TRBJ1-1, with D perhaps matching TRBD1 (5 bases). The CDR3 consists of 14 residues. Trimming took 4 bases from V and 5 from J, leaving 15 bases between them. CDR1 and CDR2 from the germline V gene are SGHRS and YFSETQ. CDR3 in DNA: TGCGCCAGCAGCCAATGGCGGGGGGATACTGAAGCTTTCTTT. Its protein product is CASSQWRGDTEAFF.

The chain couples TRBV19 to TRBJ2-3; D gene ambiguous. From germline, CDR1 is LNHDA and CDR2 SQIVND (reference sequence). V shed 4 bases and J shed 0 bases, with 14 bases lying between them. The length of the CDR3 is 16 residues. The CDR3: CASSTTFLVSTDTQYF. As DNA, the CDR3 is TGTGCCAGTAGTACCACTTTCCTCGTTAGCACAGATACGCAGTATTTT.

The chain combines TRBV28 with TRBJ1-1, with 10 bases aligning to TRBD1. Trimming took 6 bases from V and 5 from J; bases not matched to a gene: 6. In germline, CDR1 is MDHEN, CDR2 SYDVKM. This CDR3 has 14 residues. This CDR3 reads CASSQDRGRTEAFF. The CDR3 DNA sequence: TGTGCCAGCAGCCAAGACAGGGGGCGAACTGAAGCTTTCTTT.

The rearrangement joins TRBV29-1 to TRBJ2-5; possible D gene TRBD2, 6 bases. Trimming removed 7 bases from V and 1 base from J, with 10 bases in between. This CDR3 spans 12 amino acids. Germline V gene sequence: CDR1 SQVTM, CDR2 ANQGSEA. The CDR3, as DNA: TGCAGCGGGCGGGAAGGCCAAGAGACCCAGTACTTC. Its protein is CSGREGQETQYF.

The chain carries TRBV18 and TRBJ2-3, with 7 bases identical to TRBD1. The CDR3 totals 14 residues. Losses at the gene ends were 1 base for V and 5 bases for J; bases not matched to a gene: 3. The germline V gene encodes CDR1 KGHSH and CDR2 LQKENI. The chain's CDR3 is CASSPLRDRDTQYF. The CDR3, as DNA: TGTGCCAGCTCACCACTTCGGGACAGAGATACGCAGTATTTT.